This TCR beta chain comes out of a study of OX40 agonist ivuxolimab in advanced cancers. Study background: At 0.01 to 10 mg/kg, ivuxolimab was administered intravenously to patients every 2 weeks. Findings and limits, study-wide: Undetermined was the antigen specificity of the expanded peripheral T cells. At 0.1 to 3.0 mg/kg and by week 6, CD4+ and CD8+ T cells in the blood had expanded clonally.

As to this clone: Its antigen is as yet unknown.

Germline CDR1 and CDR2: SQVTM and ANQGSEA. V gave up 7 bases and J gave up 4 bases, with 19 bases separating them. The CDR3 is 14 amino acids. Assay: immunoSEQ multiplex PCR; the TCRdb copy retains only in-frame clones and omits some. This repertoire shows 52,000 or so clones, less than 90% found once; its top ten account for over 0.55%. J is TRBJ1-1 and V is TRBV29-1; perhaps TRBD1 as D (6 bases). This clonotype was sampled from an adult with an advanced solid tumor such as melanoma, head and neck, liver or kidney cancer. Sequencing used CD4+ or CD8+ T cells sorted from blood, obtained in a trial of the OX40 agonist ivuxolimab. CDR3 residues: CSGRHGGRATEAFF. CDR3 in DNA: TGCAGCGGACGCCACGGGGGGCGAGCCACTGAAGCTTTCTTT. Supplemented by reference TRBV29-1 and TRBJ1-1, the full variable domain reads SAVISQKPSRDICQRGTSLTIQCQVDSQVTMMFWYRQQPGQSLTLIATANQGSEATYESGFVIDKFPISRPNLTFSTLTVSNMSPEDSSIYLCSGRHGGRATEAFFGQGTRLTVV.